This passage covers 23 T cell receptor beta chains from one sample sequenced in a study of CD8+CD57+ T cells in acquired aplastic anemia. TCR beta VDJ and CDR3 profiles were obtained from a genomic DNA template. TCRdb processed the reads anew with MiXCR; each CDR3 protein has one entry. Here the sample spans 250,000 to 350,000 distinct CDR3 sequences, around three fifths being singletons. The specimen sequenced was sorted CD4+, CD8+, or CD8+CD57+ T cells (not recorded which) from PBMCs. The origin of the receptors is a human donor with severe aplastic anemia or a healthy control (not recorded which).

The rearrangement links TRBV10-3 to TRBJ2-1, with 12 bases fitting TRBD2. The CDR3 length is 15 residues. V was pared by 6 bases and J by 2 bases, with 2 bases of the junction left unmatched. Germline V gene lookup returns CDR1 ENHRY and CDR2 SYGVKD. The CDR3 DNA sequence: TGTGCCATCAGACTAGCGGGGGGAACCTACAATGAGCAGTTCTTC. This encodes CAIRLAGGTYNEQFF.

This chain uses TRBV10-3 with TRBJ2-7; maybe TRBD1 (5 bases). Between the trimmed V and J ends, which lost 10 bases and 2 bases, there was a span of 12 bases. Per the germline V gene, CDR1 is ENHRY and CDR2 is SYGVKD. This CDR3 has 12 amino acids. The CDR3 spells CATHDSTYEQYF. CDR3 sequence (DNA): TGTGCCACCCATGACAGCACCTACGAGCAGTACTTC.

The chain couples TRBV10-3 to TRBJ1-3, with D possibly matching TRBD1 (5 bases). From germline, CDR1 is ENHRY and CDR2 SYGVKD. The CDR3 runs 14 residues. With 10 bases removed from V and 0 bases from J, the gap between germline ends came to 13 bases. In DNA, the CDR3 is TGTGCCACAGCGACAGCCAACTCTGGAAACACCATATATTTT. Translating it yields CATATANSGNTIYF.

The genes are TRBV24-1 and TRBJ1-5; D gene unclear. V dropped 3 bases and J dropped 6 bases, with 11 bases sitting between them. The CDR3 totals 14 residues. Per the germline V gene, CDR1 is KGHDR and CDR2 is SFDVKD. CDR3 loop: CATSDLHRGQPQHF. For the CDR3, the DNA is TGTGCCACCAGTGATCTACATCGAGGTCAGCCCCAGCATTTT.

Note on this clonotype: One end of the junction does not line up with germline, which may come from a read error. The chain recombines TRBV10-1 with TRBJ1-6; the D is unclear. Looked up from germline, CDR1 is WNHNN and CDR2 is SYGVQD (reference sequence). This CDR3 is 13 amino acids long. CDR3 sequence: CATRPNPNSALHF. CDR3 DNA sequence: TGCGCCACTCGCCCAAATCCGAATTCAGCCCTCCACTTT.

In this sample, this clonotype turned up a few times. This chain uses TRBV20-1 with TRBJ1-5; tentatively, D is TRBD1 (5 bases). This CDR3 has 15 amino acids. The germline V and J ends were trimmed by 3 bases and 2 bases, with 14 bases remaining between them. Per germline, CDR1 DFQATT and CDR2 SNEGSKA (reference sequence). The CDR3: CSASRRRGGNQPQHF. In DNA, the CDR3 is TGCAGTGCTAGTCGTAGGAGGGGTGGCAATCAGCCCCAGCATTTT.

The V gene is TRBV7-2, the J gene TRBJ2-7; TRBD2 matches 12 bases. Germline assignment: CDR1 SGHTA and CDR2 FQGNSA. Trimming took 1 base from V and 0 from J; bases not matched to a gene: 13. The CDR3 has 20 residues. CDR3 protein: CASSLGRRLAGDGNSYEQYF. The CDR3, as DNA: TGTGCCAGCAGCTTAGGTCGTCGACTAGCGGGGGACGGGAACTCCTACGAGCAGTACTTC.

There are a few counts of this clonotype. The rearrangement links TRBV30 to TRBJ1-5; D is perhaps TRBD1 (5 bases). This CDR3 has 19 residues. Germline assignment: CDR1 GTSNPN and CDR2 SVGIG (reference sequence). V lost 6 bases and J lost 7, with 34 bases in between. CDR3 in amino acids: CACGRYGGDGTPWEQPQHF. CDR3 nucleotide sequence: TGTGCCTGCGGCCGATACGGAGGCGACGGGACTCCCTGGGAGCAGCCCCAGCATTTT.

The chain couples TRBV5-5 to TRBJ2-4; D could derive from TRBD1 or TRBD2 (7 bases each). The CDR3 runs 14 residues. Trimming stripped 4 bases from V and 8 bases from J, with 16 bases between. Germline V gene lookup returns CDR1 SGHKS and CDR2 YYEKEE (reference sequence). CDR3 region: CASSLTGEGDIQYF. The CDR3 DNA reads TGTGCCAGCAGCCTCACAGGGGAGGGAGACATTCAGTACTTC.

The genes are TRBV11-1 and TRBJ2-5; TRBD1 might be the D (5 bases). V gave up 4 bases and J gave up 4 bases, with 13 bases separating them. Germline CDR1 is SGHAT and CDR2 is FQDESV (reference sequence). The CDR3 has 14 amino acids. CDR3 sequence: CASSSRTLGETQYF. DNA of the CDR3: TGTGCCAGCAGCTCCCGGACACTGGGAGAGACCCAGTACTTC.

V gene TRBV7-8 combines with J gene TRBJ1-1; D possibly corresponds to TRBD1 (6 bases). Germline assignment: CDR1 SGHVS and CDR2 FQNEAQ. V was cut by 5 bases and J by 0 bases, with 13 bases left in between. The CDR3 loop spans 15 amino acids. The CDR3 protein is CASSDHRELNTEAFF. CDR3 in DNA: TGTGCCAGCAGCGACCACAGGGAACTGAACACTGAAGCTTTCTTT.

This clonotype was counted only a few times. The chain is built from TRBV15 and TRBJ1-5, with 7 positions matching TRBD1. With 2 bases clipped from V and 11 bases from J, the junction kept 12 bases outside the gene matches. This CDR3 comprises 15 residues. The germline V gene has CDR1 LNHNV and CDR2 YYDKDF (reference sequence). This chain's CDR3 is CATSRPGTAVTAQHF. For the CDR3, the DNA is TGTGCCACCAGCAGACCAGGGACAGCGGTCACGGCCCAGCATTTT.

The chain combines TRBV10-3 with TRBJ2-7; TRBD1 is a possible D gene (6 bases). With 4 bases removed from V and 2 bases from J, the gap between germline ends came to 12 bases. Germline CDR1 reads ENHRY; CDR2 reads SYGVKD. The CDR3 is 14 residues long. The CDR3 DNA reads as TGTGCCATCAGTGGGACAGCTCCTACCTACGAGCAGTACTTC. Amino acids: CAISGTAPTYEQYF.

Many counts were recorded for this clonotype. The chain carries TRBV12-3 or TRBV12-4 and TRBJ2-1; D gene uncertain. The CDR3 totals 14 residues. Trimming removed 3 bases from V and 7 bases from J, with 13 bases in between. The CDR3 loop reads CASSFLFTENEQFF. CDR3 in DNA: TGTGCCAGCAGTTTTCTCTTTACAGAGAATGAGCAGTTCTTC.

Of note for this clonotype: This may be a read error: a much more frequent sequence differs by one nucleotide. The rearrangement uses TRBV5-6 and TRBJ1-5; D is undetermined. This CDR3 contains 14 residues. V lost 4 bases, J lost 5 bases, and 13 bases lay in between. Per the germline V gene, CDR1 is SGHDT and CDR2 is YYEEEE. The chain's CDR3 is CASSLVGAYQPQHF. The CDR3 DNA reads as TGTGCCAGCAGCCTTGTGGGTGCGTATCAGCCCCAGCATTTT.

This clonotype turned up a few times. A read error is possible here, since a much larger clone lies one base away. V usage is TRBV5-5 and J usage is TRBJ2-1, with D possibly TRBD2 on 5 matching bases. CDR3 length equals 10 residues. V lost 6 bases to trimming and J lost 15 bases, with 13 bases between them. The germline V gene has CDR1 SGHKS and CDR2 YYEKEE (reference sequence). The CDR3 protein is CASTGIRRFF. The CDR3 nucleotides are TGTGCCAGCACGGGAATTAGGCGGTTCTTC.

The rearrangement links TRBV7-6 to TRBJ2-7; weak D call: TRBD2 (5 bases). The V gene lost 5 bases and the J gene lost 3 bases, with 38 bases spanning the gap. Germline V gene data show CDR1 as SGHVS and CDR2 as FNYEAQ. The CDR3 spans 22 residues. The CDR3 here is CASSPPVGRLGTGELFFYEQYF. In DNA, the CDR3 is TGTGCCAGCAGCCCACCGGTAGGGCGCTTAGGCACCGGGGAGCTGTTTTTCTACGAGCAGTACTTC.

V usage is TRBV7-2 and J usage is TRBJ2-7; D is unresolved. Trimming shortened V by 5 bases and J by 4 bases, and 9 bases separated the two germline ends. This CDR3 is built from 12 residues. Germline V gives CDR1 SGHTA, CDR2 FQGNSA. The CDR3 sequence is CASSPTYYEQYF. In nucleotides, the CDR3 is TGTGCCAGCAGCCCAACATATTACGAGCAGTACTTC.

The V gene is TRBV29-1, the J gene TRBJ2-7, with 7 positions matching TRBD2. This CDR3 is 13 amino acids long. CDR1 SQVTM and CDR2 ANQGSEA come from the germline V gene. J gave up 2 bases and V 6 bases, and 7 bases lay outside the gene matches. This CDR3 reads CSVTTSSTYEQYF. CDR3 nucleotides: TGCAGCGTCACGACTAGCTCCACCTACGAGCAGTACTTC.

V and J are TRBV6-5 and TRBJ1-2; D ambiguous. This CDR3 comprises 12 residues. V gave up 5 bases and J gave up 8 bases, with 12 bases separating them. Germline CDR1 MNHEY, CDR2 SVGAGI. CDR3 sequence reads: CASSEYDGGYTF. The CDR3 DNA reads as TGTGCCAGCAGTGAATACGACGGAGGCTACACCTTC.

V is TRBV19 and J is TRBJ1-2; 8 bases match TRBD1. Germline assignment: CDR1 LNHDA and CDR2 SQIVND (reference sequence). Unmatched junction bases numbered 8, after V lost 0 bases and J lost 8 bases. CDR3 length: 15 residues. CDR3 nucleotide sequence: TGTGCCAGTAGTATAGATGACAGGGGACGTCAAGGCTACACCTTC. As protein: CASSIDDRGRQGYTF.

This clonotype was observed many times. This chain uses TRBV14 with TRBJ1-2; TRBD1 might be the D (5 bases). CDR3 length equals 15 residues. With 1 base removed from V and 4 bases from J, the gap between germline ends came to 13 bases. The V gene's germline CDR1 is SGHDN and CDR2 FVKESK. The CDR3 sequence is CASSQVFSGTYGYTF. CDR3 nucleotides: TGTGCCAGCAGCCAAGTCTTTTCAGGGACCTATGGCTACACCTTC. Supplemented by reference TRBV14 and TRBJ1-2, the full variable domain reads EAGVTQFPSHSVIEKGQTVTLRCDPISGHDNLYWYRRVMGKEIKFLLHFVKESKQDESGMPNNRFLAERTGGTYSTLKVQPAELEDSGVYFCASSQVFSGTYGYTFGSGTRLTVV.

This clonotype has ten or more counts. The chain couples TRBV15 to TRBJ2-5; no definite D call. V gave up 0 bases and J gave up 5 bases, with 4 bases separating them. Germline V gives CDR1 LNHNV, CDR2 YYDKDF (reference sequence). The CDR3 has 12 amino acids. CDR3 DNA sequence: TGTGCCACCAGCAGAGATAGGGAGACCCAGTACTTC. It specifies CATSRDRETQYF.